The 28 T cell receptor beta chains in this list originate from one sample, sequenced in a study of cytomegalovirus exposure and HLA in healthy donors. PCR used 60 Vbeta primers and 13 Jbeta primers. Sequenced by immunoSEQ multiplex PCR; TCRdb stores in-frame clones only, minus some. Of around 300,000 clones detected, 84% appear once; the ten largest clones hold roughly 2%. Specimen: PBMCs. These receptor sequences come from a woman aged 35 to 49 in good health and CMV-seropositive.

The chain combines TRBV5-1 with TRBJ2-5; D unclear. The germline CDR1 and CDR2 sequences are SGHRS and YFSETQ. The CDR3 is made up of 14 amino acids. The V gene lost 2 bases and the J gene lost 5 bases, with 13 bases spanning the gap. CDR3 in amino acids: CASSFAFARETQYF. The CDR3, as DNA: TGCGCCAGCAGCTTTGCTTTTGCTAGGGAGACCCAGTACTTC. Together with reference TRBV5-1 and TRBJ2-5, the CDR3 gives the full variable domain: KAGVTQTPRYLIKTRGQQVTLSCSPISGHRSVSWYQQTPGQGLQFLFEYFSETQRNKGNFPGRFSGRQFSNSRSEMNVSTLELGDSALYLCASSFAFARETQYFGPGTRLLVL.

The count of this clone is one. J is TRBJ2-7 and V is TRBV11-2, with 7 bases aligning to TRBD1. Unmatched junction bases numbered 5, after V lost 0 bases and J lost 3 bases. In germline, CDR1 is SGHAT, CDR2 FQNNGV. The CDR3 runs 15 residues. The CDR3 loop is CASSLEAGGNYEQYF. The CDR3 bases are TGTGCCAGCAGCTTAGAGGCAGGGGGAAACTACGAGCAGTACTTC.

Only one count was recorded for this clone. V gene TRBV7-9 combines with J gene TRBJ2-5; D might be TRBD2 (5 bases). The germline V and J ends were trimmed by 5 bases and 2 bases, with 15 bases remaining between them. Germline CDR1 reads SEHNR; CDR2 reads FQNEAQ (reference sequence). CDR3 length: 15 amino acids. This CDR3 reads CASSLGEAKQETQYF. The CDR3 region has the DNA TGTGCCAGCAGCCTGGGAGAGGCAAAACAAGAGACCCAGTACTTC.

V gene TRBV27 combines with J gene TRBJ2-7, with D perhaps TRBD1 (5 bases). The CDR3 consists of 14 residues. The V gene lost 1 base and the J gene lost 2 bases, with 9 bases spanning the gap. Germline V gene sequence: CDR1 MNHEY, CDR2 SMNVEV (reference sequence). The CDR3 nucleotides read TGTGCCAGCAGTTTATGGGGCCCGCCCTACGAGCAGTACTTC. Protein sequence: CASSLWGPPYEQYF.

The genes are TRBV19 and TRBJ2-2; 9 bases fit TRBD2. Germline V gives CDR1 LNHDA, CDR2 SQIVND (reference sequence). The CDR3 has 15 residues. Germline trimming cut 6 bases from V and 5 bases from J; bases unmatched to any gene: 7. DNA for the CDR3: TGTGCCAGTAGCCGGACTAGCGTCCGTACCGGGGAGCTGTTTTTT. Protein sequence: CASSRTSVRTGELFF.

This chain connects TRBV28 to TRBJ1-2, with 12 nucleotides matching TRBD1. Trimming removed 5 bases from V and 1 base from J; junction bases left unmatched: 8. Germline V gene lookup returns CDR1 MDHEN and CDR2 SYDVKM. The CDR3 runs 17 residues. CDR3 nucleotide sequence: TGTGCCAGCAGTCCTGGGACAGGGGGCCTCCTTAACTATGGCTACACCTTC. This translates into CASSPGTGGLLNYGYTF.

A note on this clone: One end of the junction does not line up with germline, which may come from a read error. The J gene is TRBJ1-2, the V gene TRBV29-1; 7 bases match TRBD1. Looked up from germline, CDR1 is SQVTM and CDR2 is ANQGSEA. The CDR3 is made up of 11 amino acids. Here the CDR3 DNA reads TGCAGCGTTGAATCGCGACAGGGTGTCGCCTTC. Translating it yields CSVESRQGVAF.

This chain links TRBV29-1 with TRBJ1-2; 8 bases match TRBD1. The CDR3 extends over 14 amino acids. Germline V gives CDR1 SQVTM, CDR2 ANQGSEA. V lost 6 bases to trimming and J lost 7 bases; unmatched junction nucleotides: 13. The CDR3 reads CSVDTGGLVVGYTF. The CDR3 DNA is TGCAGCGTCGATACAGGGGGGCTGGTGGTTGGCTACACCTTC.

This clone was observed a single time. This chain links TRBV6-1 with TRBJ1-5; perhaps TRBD1 as D (6 bases). This CDR3 contains 15 residues. Between the trimmed V and J ends, which lost 7 bases and 3 bases, there was a span of 16 bases. Germline-derived CDR1 and CDR2 are MNHNS and SASEGT. This CDR3 is CASTWGTGNNQPQHF. Written as DNA, the CDR3 is TGTGCCAGCACCTGGGGTACAGGGAACAATCAGCCCCAGCATTTT.

This clone was recorded only once. The chain combines TRBV7-9 with TRBJ2-1; 11 bases line up with TRBD2. CDR3 length: 15 residues. CDR1 is SEHNR and CDR2 is FQNEAQ in the germline V gene (reference sequence). V lost 6 bases to trimming and J lost 8 bases; unmatched junction nucleotides: 9. This chain's CDR3 is CASRETSGSFHEQFF. The CDR3 DNA follows: TGTGCCAGCAGGGAAACTAGCGGGAGTTTTCATGAGCAGTTCTTC.

The rearrangement joins TRBV6-5 to TRBJ1-2; 7 nucleotides align to TRBD1. The germline V gene encodes CDR1 MNHEY and CDR2 SVGAGI. The CDR3 is made up of 15 amino acids. The trim removed 2 bases at V and 7 bases at J, leaving 10 bases unmatched. The CDR3 is CASSYAVTGTRGYTF. The DNA for the CDR3 is TGTGCCAGCAGTTACGCTGTGACAGGGACTCGTGGCTACACCTTC.

The rearrangement joins TRBV5-6 to TRBJ2-7, with 7 nucleotides matching TRBD2. This CDR3 has 16 residues. Germline V gives CDR1 SGHDT, CDR2 YYEEEE. The V segment lost 1 base and the J segment 5 bases; nucleotides outside the gene matches: 12. CDR3: CASSLWTTAGRDEQYF. The CDR3 coding sequence is TGTGCCAGCAGCTTGTGGACTACAGCGGGGCGGGACGAGCAGTACTTC.

This chain uses TRBV2 with TRBJ2-5, with D uncertain. V was cut by 4 bases and J by 5 bases, with 5 bases left in between. This CDR3 is built from 11 residues. CDR1 is SNHLY and CDR2 is FYNNEI in the germline V gene. The CDR3 DNA is TGTGCCAGCAGTGTTTCGGAGACCCAGTACTTC. It encodes CASSVSETQYF.

The chain joins TRBV6-5 to TRBJ2-7, with D tentatively TRBD2 (6 bases). This CDR3 has 13 residues. Deletions cut 5 bases from V and 3 bases from J, with 11 bases between. Germline CDR1 and CDR2: MNHEY and SVGAGI. The CDR3 region has the DNA TGTGCCAGCAGTCCCCGGGACTTCTACGAGCAGTACTTC. Translating it yields CASSPRDFYEQYF.

This chain uses TRBV10-3 with TRBJ2-7; no definite D call. From germline, CDR1 is ENHRY and CDR2 SYGVKD. This CDR3 has 12 residues. V was clipped by 3 bases and J by 1 base, with 4 bases between them. CDR3 loop: CAISELSYEQYF. CDR3 bases: TGTGCCATCAGTGAACTATCCTACGAGCAGTACTTC.

This chain links TRBV5-4 with TRBJ1-1, with unresolved D. V was pared by 3 bases and J by 7 bases, with 16 bases between. The CDR3 spans 14 residues. Looked up from germline, CDR1 is SGHNT and CDR2 is YYREEE (reference sequence). The CDR3 DNA is TGTGCCAGCAGCTCCCGCCCCGGGTATATTGAAGCTTTCTTT. Amino acid sequence: CASSSRPGYIEAFF.

The CDR3 coding sequence is TGTGCCAGCAGTGAGAGGTGGGAGACCCCCTCTACGCGTGAGCAGTACTTC. It encodes CASSERWETPSTREQYF. The chain links TRBV25-1 to TRBJ2-7; weak D call: TRBD2 (5 bases). CDR1 and CDR2 from the germline V gene are MGHDK and SYGVNS. The V end lost 3 bases, the J end lost 7 bases, and 25 bases lay between the germline ends. This CDR3 has 17 residues.

J is TRBJ2-3 and V is TRBV5-1; weak D call: TRBD2 (5 bases). This CDR3 spans 17 amino acids. Germline-derived CDR1 and CDR2 are SGHRS and YFSETQ. Trimming shortened V by 0 bases and J by 0 bases, and 14 bases separated the two germline ends. The CDR3 bases are TGCGCCAGCAGCTTGGAGCGGCCTAGGGCTAGCACAGATACGCAGTATTTT. It is translated as CASSLERPRASTDTQYF.

V and J are TRBV7-3 and TRBJ1-5; D gene unclear. Looked up from germline, CDR1 is SGHTA and CDR2 is FQGTGA. The V and J ends lost 8 bases and 0 bases respectively, with 8 bases between them. This CDR3 region has 13 residues. CDR3 in DNA: TGTGCCAGCGGCATATATAGCAATCAGCCCCAGCATTTT. This encodes CASGIYSNQPQHF.

V is TRBV19 and J is TRBJ2-2, with TRBD2 identical over 7 bases. Germline CDR1 LNHDA, CDR2 SQIVND (reference sequence). The junction had 4 bases not matched to a gene; V was cut back by 6 bases and J by 6 bases. This CDR3 has 13 residues. The CDR3 reads CASRGGVSGELFF. CDR3 DNA sequence: TGTGCCAGTAGGGGGGGGGTATCCGGGGAGCTGTTTTTT.

The chain links TRBV4-1 to TRBJ1-2; TRBD1 aligns across 8 bases. The CDR3 has 18 amino acids. V was pared by 0 bases and J by 4 bases, with 13 bases of the junction left unmatched. Germline-derived CDR1 and CDR2 are MGHRA and YSYEKL. The CDR3 loop is CASSQEGAGAGGFYGYTF. DNA of the CDR3: TGCGCCAGCAGCCAAGAAGGGGCGGGGGCAGGGGGCTTCTATGGCTACACCTTC.

This clone has just one count. This chain uses TRBV6-5 with TRBJ1-4; tentative D call: TRBD1 (5 bases). Germline V lookup: CDR1 MNHEY, CDR2 SVGAGI. V lost 0 bases and J lost 5, with 13 bases in between. The CDR3 loop spans 16 amino acids. DNA of the CDR3: TGTGCCAGCAGTTACTCGCCGGGGGAGAGGAATGAAAAACTGTTTTTT. This encodes CASSYSPGERNEKLFF.

In DNA, the CDR3 is TGTGCCTGGAGTGTAATGGTTTCAGGGACAGGGCTATCGAACACTGAAGCTTTCTTT. Protein: CAWSVMVSGTGLSNTEAFF. This chain links TRBV30 with TRBJ1-1, with TRBD1 matching 9 bases. V lost 0 bases to trimming and J lost 1 base; unmatched junction nucleotides: 15. There are 19 residues in the CDR3. From germline, CDR1 is GTSNPN and CDR2 SVGIG (reference sequence). The entire variable domain, with the rest obtained from reference TRBV30 and TRBJ1-1, is as follows: SQTIHQWPATLVQPVGSPLSLECTVEGTSNPNLYWYRQAAGRGLQLLFYSVGIGQISSEVPQNLSASRPQDRQFILSSKKLLLSDSGFYLCAWSVMVSGTGLSNTEAFFGQGTRLTVV.

The rearrangement joins TRBV7-8 to TRBJ2-7; 11 bases agree with TRBD1. There are 16 residues in the CDR3. V trimming: 5 bases; J trimming: 2 bases; junction bases outside the gene matches: 8. The germline CDR1 and CDR2 sequences are SGHVS and FQNEAQ. DNA of the CDR3: TGTGCCAGCAGCCTAGGGACAGGGGGTTTCCCCTACGAGCAGTACTTC. This gives the protein CASSLGTGGFPYEQYF.

This chain joins TRBV6-5 and TRBJ1-2; maybe TRBD1 (6 bases). V lost 2 bases and J 7 bases, leaving 20 bases between the germline ends. This CDR3 contains 16 residues. Germline values: CDR1 MNHEY, CDR2 SVGAGI. The CDR3 coding sequence is TGTGCCAGCAGTTACGTTAGGGGGGGATCGGCAGGTGGCTACACCTTC. Its translation: CASSYVRGGSAGGYTF.

This rearrangement joins TRBV2 to TRBJ2-1; tentatively, D is TRBD1 (6 bases). Trimming left V 4 bases short and J 4 bases short, with 17 bases between. Germline V CDR1 and CDR2: SNHLY, FYNNEI. The CDR3 has 16 residues. The CDR3 protein is CASSVGGSLSYNEQFF. For the CDR3, the DNA is TGTGCCAGCAGTGTAGGGGGATCGCTGTCGTACAATGAGCAGTTCTTC.

The table lists this clone with a few counts. The chain carries TRBV2 and TRBJ2-1; 11 positions match TRBD1. After removal of 2 bases from V and 6 bases from J, the junction contained 3 bases not matched to a gene. This CDR3 has 15 residues. Germline loops: CDR1 SNHLY, CDR2 FYNNEI. The CDR3 region has the DNA TGTGCCAGCAGTGAACCCGGACAGGGGGCCAATGAGCAGTTCTTC. Residues: CASSEPGQGANEQFF. Supplemented by reference TRBV2 and TRBJ2-1, the full variable domain reads EPEVTQTPSHQVTQMGQEVILRCVPISNHLYFYWYRQILGQKVEFLVSFYNNEISEKSEIFDDQFSVERPDGSNFTLKIRSTKLEDSAMYFCASSEPGQGANEQFFGPGTRLTVL.

This clone showed up just a few times. The rearrangement uses TRBV4-3 and TRBJ2-1; 11 bases match TRBD2. CDR3 size: 15 residues. The V segment lost 4 bases and the J segment 7 bases; nucleotides outside the gene matches: 6. Germline CDR1 LGHNA, CDR2 YSLEER. CDR3 loop: CASSPSGTSGNEQFF. CDR3 in DNA: TGCGCCAGCAGCCCGTCCGGGACTAGCGGAAATGAGCAGTTCTTC.